This TCR beta chain was documented in a study of T-cell memory formation after mild COVID-19. Study conclusions and caveats: CD4+ clones that contracted lay mainly in CM and EM; CD8+ ones lay in EMRA.

Trimming took off 0 bases at V and 3 bases at J, with 5 bases between the two ends. Germline V gives CDR1 KGHDR, CDR2 SFDVKD. The CDR3 loop spans 14 amino acids. Constant-segment primers served in 5'RACE that generated TCR alpha and TCR beta cDNA libraries bearing sample barcodes and UMIs. MiXCR was run by TCRdb on the 5' RACE reads, yielding one entry per CDR3 protein. The data show some 130,000 distinct CDR3 sequences, around a sixth seen once. This clonotype came up a few times. Its antigen remains unidentified. This sequence was found in an adult woman who had mild COVID-19 (a few samples of this study predate the infection). Cell type and time point are not known. Specimen: PBMCs or a T cell subset sorted from them (not recorded which). The chain combines TRBV24-1 with TRBJ1-5; no clear D gene. In DNA, the CDR3 is TGTGCCACCAGTGATTTGCGAGACAATCAGCCCCAGCATTTT. Amino acids: CATSDLRDNQPQHF.